In its sample, the clone carrying this T cell receptor (beta chain) was seen a few times. Its target is unknown. This sample stems from a study of human T cells and chemical hapten exposure. Regarding the study as a whole: PT1 expanded TCR counts correlated positively with patch test score. Significantly more large CDR3 similarity clusters were formed by expanded TCRs than by controls.

In the authors' methods: A typical sample had 75,000 to 100,000 TCRs, with about 23,224 to 690,600 overall. TCRdb ran MiXCR on the RACE reads and lists one entry per CDR3 protein. The V and J calls here are based on TCRdb, not the publication. This table holds roughly 200,000 distinct CDR3 sequences, under 25% found once. Specified time point: patch test 3, about 24 weeks after DPC sensitization. Specified treatment: therapeutic diphenylcyclopropenone sensitization with weekly scalp DPC. CDR1 is MNHEY and CDR2 is SVGEGT in the germline V gene. This CDR3 has 15 amino acids. V lost 5 bases, J lost 6 bases, and 5 bases stayed unmatched.

This sequence was found in a woman aged 40 to 49 with alopecia areata. Some clones in this sample may be carry-over from other donors' samples. The sample was whole blood, taken in connection with sensitization to the hapten diphenylcyclopropenone (DPC). The V gene is TRBV6-2 or TRBV6-3, the J gene TRBJ2-3, with 13 bases that match TRBD2. CDR3 DNA: TGTGCCAGCAGTACCGGACTAGCGGGAGTCGATACGCAGTATTTT. The encoded protein is CASSTGLAGVDTQYF.